One sample yielded the 10 T cell receptor beta chains listed below, sequenced in a study of T cell responses to AZD1222 COVID-19 vaccine. Repertoires were generated with immunoSEQ multiplex PCR, while TCRdb's copy carries only in-frame clones and drops some. The sample carries about 94,000 clones, about 85% recorded once. The sample in question was peripheral blood, obtained 28 days after the second AZD1222 dose. The receptors originated from an adult who received the AZD1222 COVID-19 vaccine.

The chain uses TRBV30 and TRBJ2-7, with D possibly being TRBD1 or TRBD2 (6 bases each). The germline gives CDR1 GTSNPN, CDR2 SVGIG (reference sequence). V dropped 2 bases and J dropped 2 bases, with 10 bases sitting between them. The CDR3 sequence is 13 residues long. CDR3 protein: CAWSLGGTYEQYF. The CDR3 DNA reads as TGTGCCTGGAGTCTGGGGGGCACCTACGAGCAGTACTTC.

The chain joins TRBV5-1 to TRBJ2-7; D is uncertain. CDR1 is SGHRS, CDR2 YFSETQ, per germline. V shed 0 bases and J shed 3 bases, with 10 bases lying between them. CDR3 length equals 14 residues. The CDR3 region has the DNA TGCGCCAGCAGCTTGGTCGGAGCAAACTACGAGCAGTACTTC. Amino acid sequence: CASSLVGANYEQYF.

The CDR3 bases are TGTGCCATCAGTGTGGGAATGGGGGGGCCCTCCTACGAGCAGTACTTC. This sequence encodes CAISVGMGGPSYEQYF. The chain recombines TRBV10-3 with TRBJ2-7, with TRBD2 as a possible D gene (7 bases). The germline CDR1 and CDR2 sequences are ENHRY and SYGVKD. V dropped 4 bases and J dropped 0 bases, with 16 bases sitting between them. This CDR3 region has 16 residues.

The V and J genes are TRBV10-1 and TRBJ2-1, with D tentatively TRBD2 (6 bases). The germline gives CDR1 WNHNN, CDR2 SYGVQD (reference sequence). The CDR3 runs to 13 residues. V lost 8 bases, J lost 10 bases, and 18 bases lay in between. CDR3 region: CASAFERDFEQFF. CDR3 nucleotide sequence: TGCGCCAGCGCCTTCGAACGGGACTTCGAGCAGTTCTTC.

The V and J genes are TRBV7-8 and TRBJ2-1; the match to TRBD1 covers 8 bases. The CDR3 consists of 14 residues. Germline-derived CDR1 and CDR2 are SGHVS and FQNEAQ. The V segment lost 6 bases and the J segment 2 bases; nucleotides outside the gene matches: 3. The chain's CDR3 is CASRGQATYNEQFF. CDR3 sequence (DNA): TGTGCCAGCAGGGGACAGGCTACCTACAATGAGCAGTTCTTC.

For this clone: The junction shows a germline mismatch at one end, possibly a read error. The chain employs TRBV7-7 and TRBJ2-3, with 13 bases identical to TRBD2. Germline V gene lookup returns CDR1 SSHAT and CDR2 FNYEAQ (reference sequence). This CDR3 is 16 amino acids long. DNA for the CDR3: TGTGCTAGCAGCAGGGGACTAGCGGGAAGCACAGATACGCAGTATTTT. This encodes CASSRGLAGSTDTQYF.

This clone was recorded a few times. J is TRBJ1-5 and V is TRBV30, with D perhaps TRBD1 (5 bases). The ends were cut back, 3 bases at V and 3 bases at J, with 15 bases in the middle. The V gene's germline CDR1 is GTSNPN and CDR2 SVGIG (reference sequence). CDR3 length equals 15 residues. This CDR3 is CAWRDYRQLNQPQHF. The CDR3 DNA is TGTGCCTGGAGGGACTACAGGCAACTCAATCAGCCCCAGCATTTT.

V and J are TRBV5-1 and TRBJ2-2; 13 nucleotides align to TRBD2. The V gene's germline CDR1 is SGHRS and CDR2 YFSETQ. CDR3 size: 17 residues. V gave up 0 bases and J gave up 6 bases; unmatched junction bases: 5. Written as DNA, the CDR3 is TGCGCCAGCAGCTTGGCCCCTACTAGCGGGGGGGCCGGGGAGCTGTTTTTT. This translates into CASSLAPTSGGAGELFF.

The chain is built from TRBV5-4 and TRBJ2-2; the match to TRBD2 covers 7 bases. After removal of 0 bases from V and 4 bases from J, the junction contained 3 bases not matched to a gene. Germline lookup yields CDR1 SGHNT and CDR2 YYREEE (reference sequence). The CDR3 loop spans 15 amino acids. In nucleotides, the CDR3 is TGTGCCAGCAGCTTGGAAAGGGAGGGCACCGGGGAGCTGTTTTTT. This gives the protein CASSLEREGTGELFF.

This clone has more than one count but fewer than ten. V gene TRBV4-1 combines with J gene TRBJ2-3, with D uncertain. CDR1 is MGHRA, CDR2 YSYEKL, per germline. The CDR3 contains 16 residues. The V gene lost 0 bases and the J gene lost 6 bases, with 16 bases spanning the gap. CDR3 in DNA: TGCGCCAGCAGCCAAGAGCGGAGCAGGCCAGCTGATACGCAGTATTTT. Protein: CASSQERSRPADTQYF.